The 19 T cell receptor beta chains below all came from one sample that was sequenced in a study of regulatory T cells in long-lasting Graves disease. Arm-PCR of CDR3 regions with iRepertoire HTBI primers generated TCR beta libraries. TCRdb fed the multiplex PCR reads into MiXCR, producing one record per CDR3 protein. The profile covers roughly 450,000 distinct CDR3 sequences, with roughly a quarter appearing a single time and roughly 26% taken by the ten largest. Indicated time point: persistent/refractory GD, antithyroid drugs over 5 years with positive TRAb. PBMC-extracted RNA yielded the TCR library. This specimen was peripheral blood mononuclear cells (PBMCs), taken when the disease was refractory, from a patient treated with antithyroid drugs. The receptors here all came from a female donor with Graves disease.

This clonotype was recorded at least ten times. The J gene is TRBJ2-7, the V gene TRBV2; 7 bases line up with TRBD1. Trimming took 6 bases from V and 4 from J; bases not matched to a gene: 12. Germline loops: CDR1 SNHLY, CDR2 FYNNEI. The CDR3 is made up of 15 amino acids. The CDR3 loop reads CASRSTTGAVYEQYF. The CDR3 DNA reads TGTGCCAGCAGATCGACAACAGGGGCCGTTTACGAGCAGTACTTC.

The CDR3 DNA is TGTGCCAGCAGCCAAACAACGGGACGGGTGAACACTGAAGCTTTCTTT. The encoded protein is CASSQTTGRVNTEAFF. The rearrangement joins TRBV2 to TRBJ1-1; perhaps TRBD1 as D (5 bases). Looked up from germline, CDR1 is SNHLY and CDR2 is FYNNEI. This CDR3 comprises 16 residues. V gave up 6 bases and J gave up 0 bases, with 17 bases separating them.

V usage is TRBV7-2 and J usage is TRBJ2-5; D is unclear. Germline CDR1 reads SGHTA; CDR2 reads FQGNSA. CDR3 length equals 12 residues. Trimming left V 0 bases short and J 8 bases short, with 7 bases between. The CDR3 is CASSLAGNTQYF. CDR3 DNA sequence: TGTGCCAGCAGCTTAGCGGGGAACACCCAGTACTTC.

This clonotype has ten or more counts. The V and J genes are TRBV13 and TRBJ1-1, with D unclear. Between the trimmed V and J ends, which lost 0 bases and 1 base, there was a span of 9 bases. This CDR3 contains 15 residues. Germline CDR1 PRHDT, CDR2 FYEKMQ (reference sequence). The CDR3 DNA follows: TGTGCCAGCAGCTTAGGCGGTCGGCGGAACACTGAAGCTTTCTTT. Amino acids: CASSLGGRRNTEAFF. The complete variable domain, with remaining parts taken from reference TRBV13 and TRBJ1-1, reads AAGVIQSPRHLIKEKRETATLKCYPIPRHDTVYWYQQGPGQDPQFLISFYEKMQSDKGSIPDRFSAQQFSDYHSELNMSSLELGDSALYFCASSLGGRRNTEAFFGQGTRLTVV.

This clonotype appeared a few times. One junction end does not reproduce the germline sequence, and a read error may be involved. The chain links TRBV7-2 to TRBJ1-3; D uncertain. This CDR3 is 15 amino acids long. Germline-derived CDR1 and CDR2 are SGHTA and FQGNSA. CDR3 DNA: TGTGCCAGCAGCTTAGGAGAATCCTCTGGAAACACCACATATTTT. This sequence encodes CASSLGESSGNTTYF.

The table lists this clonotype with many counts. This chain joins TRBV12-3 or TRBV12-4 and TRBJ2-4; D possibly corresponds to TRBD2 (7 bases). The V end lost 2 bases, the J end lost 9 bases, and 14 bases lay between the germline ends. The CDR3 contains 14 residues. CDR3 DNA: TGTGCCAGCAGTTTAAGGGGGGGATCTGGCATTCAGTACTTC. This gives the protein CASSLRGGSGIQYF.

This clonotype has a handful of counts. The chain has TRBV29-1 and TRBJ2-7; TRBD2 matches at 12 bases. This CDR3 has 14 amino acids. V lost 7 bases, J lost 0 bases, and 4 bases stayed unmatched. Germline CDR1 is SQVTM and CDR2 is ANQGSEA. The CDR3 reads CSAATSGSSYEQYF. For the CDR3, the DNA is TGCAGCGCAGCGACTAGCGGGAGCTCCTACGAGCAGTACTTC.

This clonotype was found a few times. The genes are TRBV6-1 and TRBJ1-3, with 11 bases that match TRBD1. CDR1 is MNHNS and CDR2 is SASEGT in the germline V gene. V lost 6 bases and J lost 2; bases outside the gene matches: 9. The CDR3 runs to 17 residues. The CDR3: CASRDRGLLLPGNTIYF. The CDR3 DNA sequence: TGTGCCAGCAGGGACAGGGGGCTCCTTCTTCCTGGAAACACCATATATTTT.

This clonotype was seen a handful of times. The rearrangement links TRBV10-3 to TRBJ2-7, with D perhaps matching TRBD2 (5 bases). Between the trimmed V and J ends, which lost 9 bases and 3 bases, there was a span of 9 bases. The CDR3 has 11 amino acids. Looked up from germline, CDR1 is ENHRY and CDR2 is SYGVKD. DNA of the CDR3: TGTGCCATTCCGGGAATCTACGAGCAGTACTTC. This codes for CAIPGIYEQYF.

This clonotype was seen a few times. This chain connects TRBV28 to TRBJ2-1; 12 nucleotides line up with TRBD2. J was trimmed by 5 bases and V by 4 bases; bases with no gene match: 9. CDR1 is MDHEN and CDR2 is SYDVKM in the germline V gene. The CDR3 is made up of 17 amino acids. The CDR3 loop is CASSYGLAGGPHNEQFF. In DNA, the CDR3 is TGTGCCAGCAGTTATGGCCTAGCGGGAGGGCCACACAATGAGCAGTTCTTC.

This clonotype was detected ten times or more. The chain has TRBV2 and TRBJ2-7; D uncertain. Between the trimmed V and J ends, which lost 7 bases and 3 bases, there was a span of 10 bases. The CDR3 length is 12 residues. Germline V gene lookup returns CDR1 SNHLY and CDR2 FYNNEI. This CDR3 reads CASNGLVYEQYF. CDR3 DNA: TGTGCCAGCAATGGATTGGTCTACGAGCAGTACTTC.

This clonotype came up many times. The chain has TRBV11-3 and TRBJ2-7; perhaps TRBD2 as D (6 bases). This CDR3 is built from 12 residues. Deletions cut 5 bases from V and 5 bases from J, with 10 bases between. Germline assignment: CDR1 SGHNT and CDR2 YENEEA. The CDR3 loop is CASSPTGDEQYF. The CDR3 DNA follows: TGTGCCAGCAGCCCCACGGGGGACGAGCAGTACTTC.

The chain combines TRBV5-6 with TRBJ2-7; a weak D match, TRBD2 (6 bases). The V and J ends lost 3 bases and 2 bases respectively, with 15 bases between them. CDR3 length equals 15 residues. Germline loops: CDR1 SGHDT, CDR2 YYEEEE. Here the CDR3 reads CASSSGPGDPYEQYF. The CDR3 coding sequence is TGTGCCAGCAGCTCGGGGCCGGGAGACCCCTACGAGCAGTACTTC.

The rearrangement uses TRBV29-1 and TRBJ2-5; D may match TRBD1 or TRBD2 (5 bases each). Per germline, CDR1 SQVTM and CDR2 ANQGSEA. With 8 bases removed from V and 4 bases from J, the gap between germline ends came to 14 bases. CDR3 size: 12 residues. CDR3 coding DNA: TGCAGCTCAAGAGACAGCGGAGAGACCCAGTACTTC. This gives the protein CSSRDSGETQYF.

This clonotype has only a few counts. This sequence joins TRBV6-1 and TRBJ2-7, with D uncertain. The V gene lost 4 bases and the J gene lost 4 bases, with 17 bases spanning the gap. The CDR3 loop spans 15 amino acids. Per germline, CDR1 MNHNS and CDR2 SASEGT. The CDR3 region is CASSAAAAPNYEQYF. The CDR3 DNA reads as TGTGCCAGCAGTGCGGCGGCCGCGCCCAATTACGAGCAGTACTTC.

The chain has TRBV6-1 and TRBJ1-2, with 7 bases that match TRBD1. This CDR3 contains 14 residues. V lost 4 bases, J lost 2 bases, and 4 bases stayed unmatched. CDR1 MNHNS and CDR2 SASEGT come from the germline V gene. The CDR3 DNA follows: TGTGCCAGCAGTGCGACAGGGAAGAACTATGGCTACACCTTC. It codes for CASSATGKNYGYTF.

This clonotype showed up many times. The V gene is TRBV6-5, the J gene TRBJ2-5, with D perhaps matching TRBD2 (6 bases). The CDR3 covers 15 residues. Trimming cost V 2 bases and J 2 bases, with 12 bases left between them. Germline V gene data show CDR1 as MNHEY and CDR2 as SVGAGI. CDR3 sequence: CASSYRGGTQETQYF. The DNA of the CDR3 is TGTGCCAGCAGTTACCGGGGAGGTACTCAAGAGACCCAGTACTTC.

This sequence joins TRBV7-9 and TRBJ1-1, with 7 bases matching TRBD1. The CDR3 runs to 18 residues. CDR1 is SEHNR, CDR2 FQNEAQ, per germline (reference sequence). V was pared by 4 bases and J by 6 bases, with 20 bases of the junction left unmatched. The CDR3 here is CASSSDGGQLFFEAEAFF. The CDR3 DNA sequence: TGTGCCAGCAGCTCCGACGGGGGACAGTTATTTTTTGAAGCTGAAGCTTTCTTT.

This clonotype was seen many times. The chain employs TRBV6-1 and TRBJ1-5; D uncertain. V was clipped by 4 bases and J by 7 bases, with 11 bases between them. This CDR3 comprises 13 residues. The germline gives CDR1 MNHNS, CDR2 SASEGT. Here the CDR3 DNA reads TGTGCCAGCAGTGGATGGGTTGGGCAGCCCCAGCATTTT. This encodes CASSGWVGQPQHF.